One sample yielded the 20 T cell receptor beta chains listed below, sequenced in a study of blood T cell repertoires in COVID-19. Only in-frame clones appear in the TCRdb table, and some are missing; sequencing was by immunoSEQ multiplex PCR. The table includes about 240,000 clones, around 85% detected once. The sequenced sample consisted of peripheral blood. The receptor set was obtained from a man aged 55 to 69 with acute or convalescent COVID-19.

The chain combines TRBV28 with TRBJ1-1; no definite D call. CDR1 and CDR2 from the germline V gene are MDHEN and SYDVKM. The CDR3 totals 12 residues. Trimming pared 8 bases from V and 0 bases from J, leaving 7 bases between. The CDR3 DNA reads as TGTGCCAGCTCGAGCATGAACACTGAAGCTTTCTTT. Amino acid sequence: CASSSMNTEAFF.

This chain joins TRBV11-2 and TRBJ2-1; 8 bases are shared with TRBD2. Germline trimming cut 5 bases from V and 8 bases from J; bases unmatched to any gene: 11. This CDR3 comprises 15 residues. The germline gives CDR1 SGHAT, CDR2 FQNNGV. Written as DNA, the CDR3 is TGTGCCAGCAGCCCCCGGGGGAGCGGGAGCGATGAGCAGTTCTTC. This gives the protein CASSPRGSGSDEQFF.

The V and J genes are TRBV2 and TRBJ1-5; no reliable D call. Per germline, CDR1 SNHLY and CDR2 FYNNEI. V was trimmed by 5 bases and J by 3 bases, leaving 8 bases between them. The CDR3 consists of 13 residues. The CDR3 region has the DNA TGTGCCAGCAGTCGGGAGAACAATCAGCCCCAGCATTTT. Translation: CASSRENNQPQHF. The complete variable domain, with remaining parts taken from reference TRBV2 and TRBJ1-5, reads EPEVTQTPSHQVTQMGQEVILRCVPISNHLYFYWYRQILGQKVEFLVSFYNNEISEKSEIFDDQFSVERPDGSNFTLKIRSTKLEDSAMYFCASSRENNQPQHFGDGTRLSIL.

Regarding this clone: Compared with germline, one end of the junction differs, possibly owing to a read error. This rearrangement joins TRBV7-7 to TRBJ2-3; 7 bases agree with TRBD2. The CDR3 is 15 amino acids. Germline loops: CDR1 SSHAT, CDR2 FNYEAQ (reference sequence). CDR3 DNA sequence: TGTGCTAGCAGCTTAGTGGGAGGGGAAACAGATACGCAGTATTTT. Translating gives CASSLVGGETDTQYF.

The CDR3 DNA reads TGTGCCAGCAGTGAGACGGGACAGATCACCTACGAGCAGTACTTC. Its translation: CASSETGQITYEQYF. V gene TRBV28 combines with J gene TRBJ2-7; TRBD1 aligns across 7 bases. The germline V gene encodes CDR1 MDHEN and CDR2 SYDVKM. Germline trimming cut 5 bases from V and 2 bases from J; bases unmatched to any gene: 9. The CDR3 loop spans 15 amino acids.

This chain links TRBV19 with TRBJ1-5; D remains ambiguous. Germline V gene lookup returns CDR1 LNHDA and CDR2 SQIVND (reference sequence). Trimming shortened V by 5 bases and J by 11 bases, and 16 bases separated the two germline ends. This CDR3 contains 13 residues. The chain's CDR3 is CASSSGVDRTQHF. The CDR3 coding sequence is TGTGCCAGTAGTTCCGGGGTAGATCGGACCCAGCATTTT.

This clone was seen just once. The CDR3 coding sequence is TGTGCCAGTAGTATCACCCCCGGGACAGTTGTCGGCTACACCTTC. It translates to CASSITPGTVVGYTF. This chain connects TRBV19 to TRBJ1-2; 7 bases are a match to TRBD1. Germline V gene lookup returns CDR1 LNHDA and CDR2 SQIVND (reference sequence). The CDR3 consists of 15 residues. The V segment lost 3 bases and the J segment 8 bases; nucleotides outside the gene matches: 12.

This sequence joins TRBV20-1 and TRBJ2-7; 7 nucleotides match TRBD2. The CDR3 contains 13 residues. Germline CDR1 DFQATT, CDR2 SNEGSKA (reference sequence). The ends lost 3 bases at V and 3 bases at J; junction bases unmatched: 5. The CDR3 sequence: CSASFPGGYEQYF. The CDR3 DNA follows: TGCAGTGCTAGTTTTCCGGGAGGCTACGAGCAGTACTTC.

The chain is built from TRBV7-2 and TRBJ2-7; 7 nucleotides agree with TRBD2. The CDR3 length is 14 residues. Germline trimming cut 5 bases from V and 3 bases from J; bases unmatched to any gene: 7. From germline, CDR1 is SGHTA and CDR2 FQGNSA. CDR3 sequence (DNA): TGTGCCAGCAGCGTGACTAGCCAAGACTACGAGCAGTACTTC. This codes for CASSVTSQDYEQYF. Drawing the rest from reference TRBV7-2 and TRBJ2-7, the complete variable domain is GAGVSQSPSNKVTEKGKDVELRCDPISGHTALYWYRQSLGQGLEFLIYFQGNSAPDKSGLPSDRFSAERTGGSVSTLTIQRTQQEDSAVYLCASSVTSQDYEQYFGPGTRLTVT.

The chain couples TRBV7-2 to TRBJ1-6; D is perhaps TRBD1 (6 bases). The CDR3 has 14 residues. Between the trimmed V and J ends, which lost 4 bases and 5 bases, there was a span of 9 bases. Germline CDR1 reads SGHTA; CDR2 reads FQGNSA. The CDR3 is CASSSRDNNSPLHF. DNA for the CDR3: TGTGCCAGCAGCTCCCGGGACAATAATTCACCCCTCCACTTT.

The V and J genes are TRBV11-3 and TRBJ2-1; a weak D match, TRBD2 (5 bases). From germline, CDR1 is SGHNT and CDR2 YENEEA. Trimming cost V 5 bases and J 3 bases, with 14 bases left between them. This CDR3 is built from 15 residues. The CDR3 protein is CASSKAGVLYNEQFF. DNA of the CDR3: TGTGCCAGCAGCAAAGCCGGGGTACTCTACAATGAGCAGTTCTTC.

Remarks on this clone: The same CDR3 also results from other DNA sequences found in this sample. J is TRBJ2-7 and V is TRBV10-2; TRBD1 matches 9 bases. The CDR3 covers 14 residues. Germline V gives CDR1 WSHSY, CDR2 SAAADI. V lost 3 bases, J lost 4 bases, and 4 bases stayed unmatched. The CDR3 protein is CASSDSGTGYEQYF. DNA for the CDR3: TGCGCCAGCAGTGATTCCGGGACAGGGTACGAGCAGTACTTC.

A few counts support this clone. The V call is TRBV27, the J call TRBJ2-2; 7 positions match TRBD1. Germline CDR1 and CDR2: MNHEY and SMNVEV (reference sequence). The junction had 7 bases not matched to a gene; V was cut back by 6 bases and J by 6 bases. CDR3 size: 14 residues. DNA for the CDR3: TGTGCCAGCAGAAGACAGGGCGGGCCCGGGGAGCTGTTTTTT. This gives the protein CASRRQGGPGELFF.

The rearrangement joins TRBV30 to TRBJ1-1; tentative D call: TRBD1 (5 bases). CDR1 and CDR2 from the germline V gene are GTSNPN and SVGIG (reference sequence). The CDR3 sequence is 16 residues long. The ends were cut back, 2 bases at V and 4 bases at J, with 20 bases in the middle. In DNA form, the CDR3 reads TGTGCCTGGAGTAAAAGTTTGGGGCCGGGAGGCACTGAAGCTTTCTTT. Its translation: CAWSKSLGPGGTEAFF.

The rearrangement joins TRBV7-2 to TRBJ2-2, with D uncertain. CDR1 and CDR2 (germline): SGHTA, FQGNSA. The CDR3 is 12 residues long. V lost 3 bases to trimming and J lost 8 bases, with 7 bases between them. In nucleotides, the CDR3 is TGTGCCAGCAGCTTCCGGGTAGGGGAGCTGTTTTTT. Protein sequence: CASSFRVGELFF.

The V and J genes are TRBV7-2 and TRBJ1-5; a weak D match, TRBD1 (6 bases). Trimming cost V 3 bases and J 1 base, with 10 bases left between them. This CDR3 comprises 15 residues. In germline, CDR1 is SGHTA, CDR2 FQGNSA. The CDR3 region has the DNA TGTGCCAGCAGCTTGGACAGTGGAAGCAATCAGCCCCAGCATTTT. Protein: CASSLDSGSNQPQHF.

The V and J genes are TRBV25-1 and TRBJ1-3; D is unresolved. Trimming removed 1 base from V and 0 bases from J, with 10 bases in between. Germline V gene lookup returns CDR1 MGHDK and CDR2 SYGVNS. The CDR3 runs 16 residues. CDR3 residues: CASSESSGYSGNTIYF. CDR3 nucleotide sequence: TGTGCCAGCAGTGAATCCTCAGGTTACTCTGGAAACACCATATATTTT.

The V and J genes are TRBV24-1 and TRBJ2-2, with 8 bases identical to TRBD2. Per germline, CDR1 KGHDR and CDR2 SFDVKD. V shed 4 bases, J shed 0 bases, and the junction held 6 bases outside the gene matches. The CDR3 spans 17 residues. The CDR3 loop reads CATSEPRLATNTGELFF. The DNA of the CDR3 is TGTGCCACCAGTGAACCCCGACTAGCGACGAACACCGGGGAGCTGTTTTTT.

V is TRBV4-2 and J is TRBJ2-7; perhaps TRBD2 as D (6 bases). The CDR3 contains 18 residues. Trimming left V 0 bases short and J 2 bases short, with 20 bases between. Germline-derived CDR1 and CDR2 are LGHNA and YNFKEQ. As DNA, the CDR3 is TGTGCCAGCAGCCAAGAGGTTAGTAAGGAGCGGGTCCCCTACGAGCAGTACTTC. Protein sequence: CASSQEVSKERVPYEQYF.

The J gene is TRBJ1-5, the V gene TRBV18, with 10 bases lining up with TRBD1. The germline gives CDR1 KGHSH, CDR2 LQKENI. J was trimmed by 6 bases and V by 5 bases; bases with no gene match: 10. This CDR3 is built from 16 residues. CDR3 nucleotides: TGTGCCAGCTCAACAGCCGGGACAGGGGTAGGTCAGCCCCAGCATTTT. Translated: CASSTAGTGVGQPQHF.